The 14 T cell receptor beta chains given below trace back to one sample, sequenced in a study of T cell responses to AZD1222 COVID-19 vaccine (dated by TCRdb to about 2021). Library preparation used the immunoSEQ multiplex PCR assay. Sourced from immuneACCESS, this table was stored by TCRdb with only in-frame sequences that have V and J called. A share of the clones is absent; for the studies checked, an unresolved V gene accounts for under half, and the remainder has no known explanation. This sample has around 97,000 clones in its table, and around 90% of those were observed once. Clones ranked in the top ten supply about 5% of the sample. Read against the paper, the sample's time point label means: baseline before first vaccination. The source material was peripheral blood, sampled on day 0 of AZD1222 vaccination. These TCRs come from an adult in good health.

Written as DNA, the CDR3 is TGTGCCAGCAGTTACTGGACAGGGGGACAGGGCTACGAGCAGTACTTC. Translation: CASSYWTGGQGYEQYF. V usage is TRBV6-5 and J usage is TRBJ2-7; the match to TRBD1 covers 10 bases. The CDR3 is 16 residues long. V was pared by 1 base and J by 3 bases, with 6 bases of the junction left unmatched. CDR1 MNHEY and CDR2 SVGAGI come from the germline V gene.

This chain connects TRBV6-5 to TRBJ2-7, with 8 nucleotides matching TRBD2. V shed 5 bases, J shed 5 bases, and the junction held 8 bases outside the gene matches. Germline values: CDR1 MNHEY, CDR2 SVGAGI. CDR3 length equals 14 residues. The CDR3 protein is CASSRGLASDEQYF. For the CDR3, the DNA is TGTGCCAGCAGTCGAGGACTAGCTTCCGACGAGCAGTACTTC.

This clone was observed a few times. The V and J genes are TRBV28 and TRBJ1-6; D unresolved. V lost 5 bases and J lost 0, with 14 bases in between. Looked up from germline, CDR1 is MDHEN and CDR2 is SYDVKM. The CDR3 runs 17 residues. The CDR3 sequence is CASSPRTTSSYNSPLHF. In nucleotides, the CDR3 is TGTGCCAGCAGTCCCCGGACCACGAGCTCCTATAATTCACCCCTCCACTTT.

J is TRBJ1-1 and V is TRBV5-4, with D maybe TRBD1 (6 bases). V lost 2 bases and J 4 bases, leaving 12 bases between the germline ends. CDR1 and CDR2 (germline): SGHNT, YYREEE (reference sequence). The CDR3 is 14 amino acids. The CDR3: CASSFAGAATEAFF. The CDR3 coding sequence is TGTGCCAGCAGCTTTGCGGGGGCGGCCACTGAAGCTTTCTTT.

V is TRBV7-3 and J is TRBJ2-1; D may match TRBD1 or TRBD2 (5 bases each). Germline CDR1 SGHTA, CDR2 FQGTGA. V was shortened by 2 bases and J by 3 bases, with 11 bases between the two germline ends. The length of the CDR3 is 15 residues. CDR3: CASSLRRDHYNEQFF. DNA of the CDR3: TGTGCCAGCAGCTTACGCCGGGACCACTACAATGAGCAGTTCTTC.

This clone was seen a handful of times. This chain uses TRBV2 with TRBJ1-6, with TRBD1 as a possible D gene (6 bases). The CDR3 has 15 residues. The germline V gene encodes CDR1 SNHLY and CDR2 FYNNEI. V was pared by 3 bases and J by 9 bases, with 15 bases between. Here the CDR3 reads CASSDHRVDRSPLHF. In nucleotides, the CDR3 is TGTGCCAGCAGTGATCACAGGGTAGATCGTTCACCCCTCCACTTT.

This chain connects TRBV24-1 to TRBJ1-1, with unresolved D. Trimming stripped 4 bases from V and 3 bases from J, with 8 bases between. Germline V gives CDR1 KGHDR, CDR2 SFDVKD. The CDR3 loop spans 13 amino acids. In DNA, the CDR3 is TGTGCCACCAGTGACCTTGGTGACACTGAAGCTTTCTTT. It codes for CATSDLGDTEAFF.

On this clone itself: The sample carries other DNA sequences with the same CDR3. V and J are TRBV3-1 (or the pseudogene TRBV3-2) and TRBJ1-2; the D is unclear. Germline loops: CDR1 LGHDT, CDR2 YNNKEL (reference sequence). This CDR3 region has 14 residues. Trimming took off 0 bases at V and 8 bases at J, with 13 bases between the two ends. The CDR3 bases are TGTGCCAGCAGCCAAGACCCAGGTTTGGGAGGCTACACCTTC. Translation gives CASSQDPGLGGYTF.

This chain links TRBV6-5 with TRBJ1-4, with no clear D. Germline V gene lookup returns CDR1 MNHEY and CDR2 SVGAGI. Trimming stripped 5 bases from V and 4 bases from J, with 11 bases between. There are 14 residues in the CDR3. CDR3 residues: CASSPRVGNEKLFF. The CDR3 region has the DNA TGTGCCAGCAGTCCTAGGGTGGGTAATGAAAAACTGTTTTTT.

J is TRBJ2-7 and V is TRBV4-3; D uncertain. The germline V gene encodes CDR1 LGHNA and CDR2 YSLEER. V was pared by 4 bases and J by 0 bases, with 10 bases between. The CDR3 has 14 residues. The CDR3: CASSLSWDSYEQYF. The DNA of the CDR3 is TGCGCCAGCAGCCTCAGTTGGGACTCCTACGAGCAGTACTTC.

The genes are TRBV7-2 and TRBJ1-1; TRBD1 might be the D (5 bases). Deletions cut 5 bases from V and 11 bases from J, with 21 bases between. The CDR3 is 14 residues long. Germline V gene lookup returns CDR1 SGHTA and CDR2 FQGNSA. The CDR3 DNA is TGTGCCAGCAGCGTTGAAGCCAGGGCCGGGAGGGCTTTCTTT. Its protein is CASSVEARAGRAFF.

The CDR3 region has the DNA TGTGCCAGCAGTGACTTTACCGGGGCCAACGTCCTGACTTTC. As protein: CASSDFTGANVLTF. The chain carries TRBV6-4 and TRBJ2-6; D not certain. Germline V gene data show CDR1 as MRHNA and CDR2 as SNTAGT. Trimming removed 1 base from V and 4 bases from J, with 5 bases in between. CDR3 length: 14 residues.

CDR3 amino acids: CASSLSWGDSSYEQYF. CDR3 sequence (DNA): TGTGCCAGCAGCTTATCGTGGGGGGACAGTTCCTACGAGCAGTACTTC. J is TRBJ2-7 and V is TRBV13, with a possible D match to TRBD1 (7 bases). Trimming left V 2 bases short and J 1 base short, with 15 bases between. The germline V gene has CDR1 PRHDT and CDR2 FYEKMQ (reference sequence). CDR3 length: 16 amino acids.

Remarks on this clone: A junction end diverges from the germline sequence, so it may reflect a read error. The gene calls are TRBV7-6 and TRBJ2-2; D possibly corresponds to TRBD1 (6 bases). The CDR3 is 15 residues long. The germline V gene encodes CDR1 SGHVS and CDR2 FNYEAQ. The CDR3 protein is CASSWTTGNSGELFF. The CDR3 DNA follows: TGTGCCAGCAGCTGGACAACAGGGAACTCCGGGGAGCTGTTTTTT.